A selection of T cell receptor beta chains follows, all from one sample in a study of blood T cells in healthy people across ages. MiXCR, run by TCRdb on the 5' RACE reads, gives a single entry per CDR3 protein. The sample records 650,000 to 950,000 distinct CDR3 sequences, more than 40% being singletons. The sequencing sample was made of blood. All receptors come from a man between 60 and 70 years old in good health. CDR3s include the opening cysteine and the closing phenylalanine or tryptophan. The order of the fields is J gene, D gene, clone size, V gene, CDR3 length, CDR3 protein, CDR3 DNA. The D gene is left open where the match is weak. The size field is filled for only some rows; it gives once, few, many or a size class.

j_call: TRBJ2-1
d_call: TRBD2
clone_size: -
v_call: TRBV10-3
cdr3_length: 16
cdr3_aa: CAISAPLAGGRSEQFF
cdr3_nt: TGTGCCATCAGTGCGCCCCTAGCGGGGGGGCGTAGTGAGCAGTTCTTC

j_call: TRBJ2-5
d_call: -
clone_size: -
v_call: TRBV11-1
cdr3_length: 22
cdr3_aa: CASRAGQSLAYEQYFGAGTQYF
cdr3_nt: -

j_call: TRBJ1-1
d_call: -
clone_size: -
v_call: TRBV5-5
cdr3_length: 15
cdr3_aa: CASSLSTGPNTEAFF
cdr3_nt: TGTGCCAGCAGCTTGTCTACAGGGCCAAACACTGAAGCTTTCTTT

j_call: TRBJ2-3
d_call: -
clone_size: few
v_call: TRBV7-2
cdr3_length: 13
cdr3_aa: CASCQGYTDTQYF
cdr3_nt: TGTGCCAGCTGTCAGGGGTACACAGATACGCAGTATTTT

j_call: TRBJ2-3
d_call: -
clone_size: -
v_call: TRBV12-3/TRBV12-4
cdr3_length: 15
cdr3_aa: CASSFSGAGTDTQYF
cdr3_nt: TGTGCCAGCAGTTTCTCAGGGGCTGGAACAGATACGCAGTATTTT

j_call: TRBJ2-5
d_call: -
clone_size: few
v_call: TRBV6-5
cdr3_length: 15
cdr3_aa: CASSYSTAAQETQYF
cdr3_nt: TGTGCCAGCAGTTACTCTACGGCAGCCCAAGAGACCCAGTACTTC

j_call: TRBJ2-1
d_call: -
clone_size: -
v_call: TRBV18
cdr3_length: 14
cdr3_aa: CASSPLNMVGEQFF
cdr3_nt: TGTGCCAGCTCACCACTTAATATGGTCGGAGAGCAGTTCTTC

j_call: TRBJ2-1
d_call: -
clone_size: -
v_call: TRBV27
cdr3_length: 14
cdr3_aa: CASSFFGTGTEQFF
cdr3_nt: TGTGCCAGCAGTTTTTTCGGTACCGGGACTGAGCAGTTCTTC

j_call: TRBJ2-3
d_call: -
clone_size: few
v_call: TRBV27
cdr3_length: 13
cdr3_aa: CASSLLGGFTQYF
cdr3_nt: TGTGCCAGCAGTTTACTCGGGGGATTCACGCAGTATTTT

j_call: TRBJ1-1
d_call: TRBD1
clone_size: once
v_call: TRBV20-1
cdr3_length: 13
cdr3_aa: CSAPGGVSTEAFF
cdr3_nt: TGCAGTGCCCCAGGGGGCGTTTCCACTGAAGCTTTCTTT

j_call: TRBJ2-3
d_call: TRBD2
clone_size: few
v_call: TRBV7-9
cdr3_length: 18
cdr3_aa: CASSLVGRGGPGTDTQYF
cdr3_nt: TGTGCCAGCAGCTTAGTCGGGCGGGGGGGCCCCGGCACAGATACGCAGTATTTT

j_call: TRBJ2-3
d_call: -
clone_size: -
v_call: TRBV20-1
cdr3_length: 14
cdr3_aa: CSARGQTIADTQYF
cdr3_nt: TGCAGTGCTAGAGGGCAAACGATCGCAGATACGCAGTATTTT

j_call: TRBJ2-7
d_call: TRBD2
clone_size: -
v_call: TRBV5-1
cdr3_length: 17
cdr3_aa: CASSLGSGGTHSYEQYF
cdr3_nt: TGCGCCAGCAGCTTGGGGAGCGGGGGAACCCACTCCTACGAGCAGTACTTC

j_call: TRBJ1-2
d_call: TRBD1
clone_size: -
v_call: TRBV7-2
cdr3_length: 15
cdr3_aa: CASSLAPDRLYGYTF
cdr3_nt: TGTGCCAGCAGCTTAGCCCCGGACAGGCTCTATGGCTACACCTTC

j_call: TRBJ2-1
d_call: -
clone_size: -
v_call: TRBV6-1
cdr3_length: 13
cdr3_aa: CASIRSSYNEQFF
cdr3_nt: TGTGCCAGCATAAGGAGCTCCTACAATGAGCAGTTCTTC

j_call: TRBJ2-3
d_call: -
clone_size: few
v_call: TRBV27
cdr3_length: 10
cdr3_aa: CASRADTQYF
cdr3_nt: TGTGCCAGCAGAGCAGATACGCAGTATTTT

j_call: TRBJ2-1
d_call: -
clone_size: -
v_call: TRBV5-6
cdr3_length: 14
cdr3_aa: CASSPPPGYNEQFF
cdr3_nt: TGTGCCAGCAGCCCCCCACCCGGGTACAATGAGCAGTTCTTC

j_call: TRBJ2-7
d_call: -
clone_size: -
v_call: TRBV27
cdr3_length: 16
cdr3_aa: CASSYRGTSSYNEQYF
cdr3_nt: TGTGCCAGCAGTTATCGGGGCACGAGCTCCTACAATGAGCAGTACTTC

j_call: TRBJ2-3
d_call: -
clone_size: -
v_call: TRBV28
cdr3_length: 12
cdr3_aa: CASSFGPASQYF
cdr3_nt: TGTGCCAGCAGTTTCGGCCCCGCTTCGCAGTATTTT

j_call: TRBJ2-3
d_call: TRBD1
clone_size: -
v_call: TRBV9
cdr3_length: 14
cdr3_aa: CASSRDSATDTQYF
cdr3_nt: TGTGCCAGCAGCCGGGACAGCGCCACAGATACGCAGTATTTT

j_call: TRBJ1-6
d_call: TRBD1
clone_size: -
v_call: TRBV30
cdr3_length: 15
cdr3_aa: CAWSPGGSGNSPPHF
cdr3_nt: TGTGCCTGGAGTCCAGGGGGCTCGGGGAATTCACCCCCCCACTTT

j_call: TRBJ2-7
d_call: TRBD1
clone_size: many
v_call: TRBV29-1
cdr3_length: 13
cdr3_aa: CSVKGGLSYEQYF
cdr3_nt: TGCAGCGTTAAAGGGGGCCTCTCCTACGAGCAGTACTTC

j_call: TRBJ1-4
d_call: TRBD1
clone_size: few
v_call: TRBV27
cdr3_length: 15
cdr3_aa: CASSLSRDRGEKLFF
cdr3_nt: TGTGCCAGCAGTTTATCTCGGGACAGGGGTGAAAAACTGTTTTTT

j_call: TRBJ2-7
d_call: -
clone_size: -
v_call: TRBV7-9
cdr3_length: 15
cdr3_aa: CASSLAKRGTYEQYF
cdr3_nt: TGTGCCAGCAGCTTAGCGAAGAGAGGGACCTACGAGCAGTACTTC

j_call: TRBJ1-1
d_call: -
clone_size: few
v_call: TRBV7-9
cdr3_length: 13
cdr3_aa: CASSFVMNTEAFF
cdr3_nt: TGTGCCAGCAGCTTCGTCATGAACACTGAAGCTTTCTTT

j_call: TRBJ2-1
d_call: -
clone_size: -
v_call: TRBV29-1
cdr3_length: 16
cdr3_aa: CSVKQGFLSEFYEQFF
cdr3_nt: TGCAGCGTTAAACAGGGTTTCCTTTCGGAGTTCTACGAGCAGTTCTTC

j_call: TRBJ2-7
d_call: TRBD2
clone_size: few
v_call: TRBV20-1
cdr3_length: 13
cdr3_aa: CSAREGLGYEQYF
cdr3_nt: TGCAGTGCTAGAGAAGGACTAGGCTACGAGCAGTACTTC

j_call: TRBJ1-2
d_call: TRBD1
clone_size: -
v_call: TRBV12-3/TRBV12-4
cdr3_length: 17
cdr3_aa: CASSFLRTGRGDYGYTF
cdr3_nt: TGTGCCAGCAGTTTCCTTAGGACAGGGCGGGGGGACTATGGCTACACCTTC

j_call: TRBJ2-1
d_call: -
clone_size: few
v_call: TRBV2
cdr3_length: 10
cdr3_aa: CASSMGQQFF
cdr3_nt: TGTGCCAGCAGTATGGGACAGCAGTTCTTC

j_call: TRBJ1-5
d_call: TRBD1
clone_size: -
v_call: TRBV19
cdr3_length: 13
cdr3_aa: CASEDREQQPQHF
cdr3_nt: TGTGCCAGCGAAGACAGGGAACAACAGCCCCAGCATTTT

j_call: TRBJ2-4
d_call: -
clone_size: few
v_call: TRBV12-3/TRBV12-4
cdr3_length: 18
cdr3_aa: CASSFLSGAPIGKNIQYF
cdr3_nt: TGTGCCAGCAGTTTCCTGTCGGGGGCCCCCATAGGCAAAAACATTCAGTACTTC

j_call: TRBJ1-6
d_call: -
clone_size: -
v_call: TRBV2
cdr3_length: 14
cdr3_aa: CASSEGFLNSPLHF
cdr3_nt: TGTGCCAGCAGTGAGGGGTTTCTGAATTCACCCCTCCACTTT

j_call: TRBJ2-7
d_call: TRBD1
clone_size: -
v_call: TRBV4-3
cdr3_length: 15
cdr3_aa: CASSQVAGGSYEQYF
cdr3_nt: TGCGCCAGCAGCCAAGTGGCAGGGGGCTCCTACGAGCAGTACTTC

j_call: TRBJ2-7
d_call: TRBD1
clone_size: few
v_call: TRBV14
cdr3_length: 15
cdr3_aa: CASRQTGTGAYEQYF
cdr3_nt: TGTGCCAGCAGGCAAACCGGGACAGGGGCCTACGAGCAGTACTTC

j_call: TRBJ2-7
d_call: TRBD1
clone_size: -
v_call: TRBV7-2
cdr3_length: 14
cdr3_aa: CASSYYRGNYEQYF
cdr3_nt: TGTGCCAGCAGCTACTACAGGGGTAACTACGAGCAGTACTTC

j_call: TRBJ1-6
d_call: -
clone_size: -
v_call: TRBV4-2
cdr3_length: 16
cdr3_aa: CASSQEGDRNNSPLHF
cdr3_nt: TGTGCCAGCAGCCAAGAGGGAGACAGGAACAATTCACCCCTCCACTTT

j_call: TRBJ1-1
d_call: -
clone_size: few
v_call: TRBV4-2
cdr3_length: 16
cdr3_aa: CASSLRTPPRPPEAFF
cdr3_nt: TGTGCCAGCAGCCTCCGAACCCCACCTCGGCCCCCTGAAGCTTTCTTT

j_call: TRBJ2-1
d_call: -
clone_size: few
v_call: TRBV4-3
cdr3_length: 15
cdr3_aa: CASSQGATSGHEQFF
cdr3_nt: TGCGCCAGCAGCCAAGGGGCGACCAGTGGGCATGAGCAGTTCTTC

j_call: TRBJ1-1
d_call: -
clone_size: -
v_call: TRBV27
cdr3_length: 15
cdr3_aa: CASSLLGVKYTEAFF
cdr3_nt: TGTGCCAGCAGTTTATTGGGGGTTAAGTACACTGAAGCTTTCTTT

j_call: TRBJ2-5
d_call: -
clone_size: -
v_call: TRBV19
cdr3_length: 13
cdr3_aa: CASRGPGLETQYF
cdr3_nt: TGTGCCAGTAGGGGCCCCGGGCTAGAGACCCAGTACTTC

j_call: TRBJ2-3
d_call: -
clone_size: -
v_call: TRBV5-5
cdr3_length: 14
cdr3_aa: CASHRNPSTDTQYF
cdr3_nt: TGTGCCAGCCACAGGAACCCTAGCACAGATACGCAGTATTTT

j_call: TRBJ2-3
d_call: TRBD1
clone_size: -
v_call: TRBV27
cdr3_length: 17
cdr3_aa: CASSSGGQGRTTDTQYF
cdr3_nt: TGTGCCAGCAGTTCCGGGGGACAGGGAAGGACCACAGATACGCAGTATTTT

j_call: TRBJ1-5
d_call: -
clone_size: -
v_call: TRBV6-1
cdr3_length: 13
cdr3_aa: CASSEAPGSGQHF
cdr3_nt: TGTGCCAGCAGTGAAGCGCCGGGGTCCGGCCAGCATTTT

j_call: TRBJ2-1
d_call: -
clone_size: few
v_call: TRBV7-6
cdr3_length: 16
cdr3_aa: CASSPIQVVEYNEQFF
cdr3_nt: TGTGCCAGCAGCCCGATACAGGTCGTGGAATACAATGAGCAGTTCTTC

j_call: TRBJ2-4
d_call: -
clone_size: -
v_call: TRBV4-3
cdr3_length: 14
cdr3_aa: CASSQDSQGGIQYF
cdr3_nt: TGCGCCAGCAGCCAAGATTCGCAGGGCGGGATTCAGTACTTC

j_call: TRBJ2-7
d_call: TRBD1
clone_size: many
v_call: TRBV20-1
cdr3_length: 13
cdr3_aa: CSARGGQVYEQYF
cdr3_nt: TGCAGTGCTAGAGGGGGACAGGTATACGAGCAGTACTTC

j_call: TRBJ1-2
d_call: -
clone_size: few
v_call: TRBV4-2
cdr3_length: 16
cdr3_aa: CASSPPTGPRPYGYTF
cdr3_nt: TGTGCCAGCAGCCCACCTACAGGGCCCCGTCCCTATGGCTACACCTTC

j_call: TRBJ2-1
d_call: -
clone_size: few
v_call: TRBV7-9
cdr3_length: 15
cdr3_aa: CASTSRAGEANEQFF
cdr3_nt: TGTGCCAGCACCTCCAGGGCAGGAGAGGCCAATGAGCAGTTCTTC

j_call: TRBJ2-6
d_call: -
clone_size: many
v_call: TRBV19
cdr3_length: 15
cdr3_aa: CASSTTGAGANVLTF
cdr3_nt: TGTGCCAGTAGCACGACTGGAGCCGGGGCCAACGTCCTGACTTTC

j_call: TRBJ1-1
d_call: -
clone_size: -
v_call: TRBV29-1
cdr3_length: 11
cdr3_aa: CSAQGHVEAFF
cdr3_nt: TGCAGCGCTCAGGGGCATGTAGAAGCTTTCTTT

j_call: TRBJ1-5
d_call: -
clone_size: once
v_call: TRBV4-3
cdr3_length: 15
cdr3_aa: CASNQDWAKHQPQHF
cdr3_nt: TGCGCCAGCAACCAAGATTGGGCCAAGCATCAGCCCCAGCATTTT

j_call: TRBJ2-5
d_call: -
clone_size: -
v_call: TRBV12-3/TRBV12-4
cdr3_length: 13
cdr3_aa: CASSAGHKETQYF
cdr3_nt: TGTGCCAGCAGTGCGGGACATAAAGAGACCCAGTACTTC

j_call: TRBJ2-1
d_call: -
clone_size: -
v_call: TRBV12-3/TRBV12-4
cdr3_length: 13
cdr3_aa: CASNQNMNNEQFF
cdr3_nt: TGTGCCAGCAACCAGAATATGAACAATGAGCAGTTCTTC

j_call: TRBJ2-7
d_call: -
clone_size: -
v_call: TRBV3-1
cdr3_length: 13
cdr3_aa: CASSQVDSYEQYF
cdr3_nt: TGTGCCAGCAGCCAAGTGGATTCCTACGAGCAGTACTTC

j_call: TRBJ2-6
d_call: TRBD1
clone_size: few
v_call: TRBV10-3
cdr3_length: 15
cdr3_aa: CAITEGAFGANVLTF
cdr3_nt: TGTGCCATCACAGAGGGGGCGTTTGGGGCCAACGTCCTGACTTTC

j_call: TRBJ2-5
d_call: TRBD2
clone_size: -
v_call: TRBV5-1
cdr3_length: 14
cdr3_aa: CASSPTSGRETQYF
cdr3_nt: TGCGCCAGCAGCCCTACTAGCGGGCGAGAGACCCAGTACTTC

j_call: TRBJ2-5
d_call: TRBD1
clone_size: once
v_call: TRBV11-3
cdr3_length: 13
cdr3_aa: CASSQGQDETQYF
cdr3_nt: TGTGCCAGCAGCCAAGGACAGGATGAGACCCAGTACTTC

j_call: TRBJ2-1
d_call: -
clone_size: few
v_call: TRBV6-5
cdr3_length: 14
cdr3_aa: CASSPGRGRAEQFF
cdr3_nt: TGTGCCAGCAGTCCCGGGCGGGGACGGGCTGAGCAGTTCTTC